Given below is one T cell receptor beta chain in context. The target antigen is unknown. The CDR3 has 14 amino acids. V was clipped by 6 bases and J by 5 bases, with 16 bases between them. CDR1 is LNHDA, CDR2 SQIVND, per germline (reference sequence). This specimen comes from a study of cytomegalovirus exposure and HLA in healthy donors. On the study more broadly: There were about 85 million unique TCRs (from HLA-typed donors) in an early data release.

The PCR employed 60 Vbeta primers together with 13 Jbeta primers. Here immunoSEQ multiplex PCR was the method, and the copy in TCRdb shows in-frame clones only, minus some. The sample has about 200,000 clones, 80% to 90% seen once. Findings and caveats of the study: Rarity held for most TCR sequences, but there were some public TCRs that occurred in many donors.

The chain recombines TRBV19 with TRBJ1-1; D might be TRBD1 (6 bases). Sequenced input: PBMCs. The TCR sequence derives from a man younger than 45 in good health and CMV-seronegative. The CDR3 DNA is TGTGCCAGTAGGCCTCCGGGCCAGGGGACTGAAGCTTTCTTT. Translating gives CASRPPGQGTEAFF.